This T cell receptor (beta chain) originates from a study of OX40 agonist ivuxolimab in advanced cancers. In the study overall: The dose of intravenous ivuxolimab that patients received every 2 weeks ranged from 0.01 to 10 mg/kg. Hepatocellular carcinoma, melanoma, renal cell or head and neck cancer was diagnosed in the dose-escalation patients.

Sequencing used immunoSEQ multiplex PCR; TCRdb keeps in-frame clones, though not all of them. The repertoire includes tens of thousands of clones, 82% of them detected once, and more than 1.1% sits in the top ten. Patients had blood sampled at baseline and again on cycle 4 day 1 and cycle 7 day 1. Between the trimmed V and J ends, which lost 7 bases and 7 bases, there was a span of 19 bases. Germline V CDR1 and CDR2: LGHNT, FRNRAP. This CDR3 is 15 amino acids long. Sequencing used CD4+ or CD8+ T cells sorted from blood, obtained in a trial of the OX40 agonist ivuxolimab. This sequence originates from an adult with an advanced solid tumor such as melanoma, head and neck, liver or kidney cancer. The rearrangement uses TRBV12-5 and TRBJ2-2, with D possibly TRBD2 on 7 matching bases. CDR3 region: CASAPGGIDLGELFF. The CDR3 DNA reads TGTGCTAGTGCCCCGGGGGGCATTGATCTCGGGGAGCTGTTTTTT.